A single count supports the clone carrying this TCR beta chain. This record comes from a study of molecular identifiers for immune sequencing clone quantification. TCRdb independently ran MiXCR on the PCR reads; one entry per CDR3 protein. This sample has 70,000 to 95,000 distinct CDR3 sequences, with around 19% found just once. Germline V lookup: CDR1 DFQATT, CDR2 SNEGSKA (reference sequence). The length of the CDR3 is 15 residues. The germline V and J ends were trimmed by 0 bases and 4 bases, with 16 bases remaining between them. Sample: naive CD8+ T cells from blood, with Jurkat cell RNA spiked in. The subset was: FACS-sorted CD8+CD4-CCR7+CD45RA+ naive T cells. The receptor was derived from a human donor in good health. Some libraries in this study had Jurkat cell RNA spiked in. The chain joins TRBV20-1 to TRBJ2-7, with D perhaps matching TRBD2 (6 bases). Here the CDR3 DNA reads TGCAGTGCTAGAGATGTCGGGAGTTTCGAGTACGAGCAGTACTTC. Its translation is CSARDVGSFEYEQYF.